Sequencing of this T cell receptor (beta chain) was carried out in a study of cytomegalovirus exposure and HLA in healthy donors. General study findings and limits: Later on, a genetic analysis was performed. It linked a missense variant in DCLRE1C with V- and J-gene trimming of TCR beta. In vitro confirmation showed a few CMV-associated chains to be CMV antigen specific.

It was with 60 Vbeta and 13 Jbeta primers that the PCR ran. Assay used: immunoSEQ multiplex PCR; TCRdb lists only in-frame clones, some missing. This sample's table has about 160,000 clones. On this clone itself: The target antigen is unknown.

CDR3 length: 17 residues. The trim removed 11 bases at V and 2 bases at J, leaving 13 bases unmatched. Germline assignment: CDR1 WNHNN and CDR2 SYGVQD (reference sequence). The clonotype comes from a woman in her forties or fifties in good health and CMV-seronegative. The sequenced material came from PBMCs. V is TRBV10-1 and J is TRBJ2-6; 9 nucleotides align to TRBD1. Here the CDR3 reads CAGFAGQGTTGANVLTF. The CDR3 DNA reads TGCGCCGGATTTGCGGGACAGGGTACTACTGGGGCCAACGTCCTGACTTTC.